This TCR beta chain was obtained from a study of CD8 T cells in ankylosing spondylitis. This clonotype was found many times. The antigen remains undetermined. The CDR3 runs 12 residues. V lost 6 bases to trimming and J lost 11 bases, with 14 bases between them. Molecular-barcoded quantitative 5'-RACE produced these TCR beta libraries. TCRdb itself ran the 5' RACE reads through MiXCR, one entry per CDR3 protein. The profile shows about 460,000 distinct CDR3 sequences, approximately 5% of them singletons. General study results and limits: Researchers reportedly found disease-linked clones significantly enriched in matched ankylosing spondylitis synovial fluid. One TCR beta motif, made up of about 8 highly homologous variants, appeared characteristic of ankylosing spondylitis blood.

The genes are TRBV12-3 or TRBV12-4 and TRBJ2-4; no clear D gene. The sequenced sample was blood, either unsorted or a sorted T cell fraction (not recorded which). This sequence originates from a male donor with ankylosing spondylitis. CDR3 sequence: CASRSALSVQYF. For the CDR3, the DNA is TGTGCCAGCAGGTCGGCACTGTCCGTTCAGTACTTC.